The 32 T cell receptor beta chains given below trace back to one sample, sequenced in a study of cytomegalovirus exposure and HLA in healthy donors. Primers included in the PCR were 60 Vbeta and 13 Jbeta primers. The method was immunoSEQ multiplex PCR; TCRdb's version includes in-frame clones alone and lacks a portion of them. The sample comprises roughly 60,000 clones, around three quarters of which are singletons, and 1.4% rests with the top ten. Sequencing input: PBMCs. The receptors were gathered from a female donor in good health and CMV-seronegative.

The J gene is TRBJ2-5, the V gene TRBV7-9; D is undetermined. Germline CDR1 is SEHNR and CDR2 is FQNEAQ (reference sequence). The CDR3 sequence is 15 residues long. The germline V and J ends were trimmed by 4 bases and 5 bases, with 17 bases remaining between them. In DNA, the CDR3 is TGTGCCAGCAGCTACACACCATCCTTCCCGGAGACCCAGTACTTC. Protein sequence: CASSYTPSFPETQYF. The variable domain in full, with the rest retrieved from reference TRBV7-9 and TRBJ2-5, is DTGVSQNPRHKITKRGQNVTFRCDPISEHNRLYWYRQTLGQGPEFLTYFQNEAQLEKSRLLSDRFSAERPKGSFSTLEIQRTEQGDSAMYLCASSYTPSFPETQYFGPGTRLLVL.

The J gene is TRBJ2-7, the V gene TRBV6-5, with a weak D call TRBD1 (5 bases). The V gene lost 7 bases and the J gene lost 0 bases, with 16 bases spanning the gap. The CDR3 has 15 amino acids. From germline, CDR1 is MNHEY and CDR2 SVGAGI. The CDR3 loop is CASTLGQLSSYEQYF. Here the CDR3 DNA reads TGTGCCAGCACCCTGGGGCAGTTGAGCTCCTACGAGCAGTACTTC.

The V and J genes are TRBV19 and TRBJ1-2, with D tentatively TRBD1 (6 bases). Per germline, CDR1 LNHDA and CDR2 SQIVND (reference sequence). This CDR3 is 14 amino acids long. Trimming took 7 bases from V and 0 from J, leaving 12 bases between them. This CDR3 reads CASTTQGTNYGYTF. The CDR3 DNA sequence: TGTGCCAGTACGACTCAGGGGACTAACTATGGCTACACCTTC.

This clone was counted only a few times. The chain couples TRBV2 to TRBJ1-3, with D possibly matching TRBD1 (6 bases). The CDR3 totals 14 residues. V lost 11 bases and J lost 0, with 14 bases in between. Germline V CDR1 and CDR2: SNHLY, FYNNEI. CDR3 in DNA: TGTGCCGGCGCGGGGGCGTACTCTGGAAACACCATATATTTT. It specifies CAGAGAYSGNTIYF. Filled out from reference TRBV2 and TRBJ1-3, the complete variable domain reads EPEVTQTPSHQVTQMGQEVILRCVPISNHLYFYWYRQILGQKVEFLVSFYNNEISEKSEIFDDQFSVERPDGSNFTLKIRSTKLEDSAMYFCAGAGAYSGNTIYFGEGSWLTVV.

The chain uses TRBV2 and TRBJ1-1; 7 positions match TRBD1. Germline lookup yields CDR1 SNHLY and CDR2 FYNNEI. V was clipped by 6 bases and J by 0 bases; unmatched bases: 4. The CDR3 runs to 14 residues. In nucleotides, the CDR3 is TGTGCCAGCAGACAGGACAGGATGAACACTGAAGCTTTCTTT. This codes for CASRQDRMNTEAFF. Full variable domain (rest looked up from reference TRBV2 and TRBJ1-1): EPEVTQTPSHQVTQMGQEVILRCVPISNHLYFYWYRQILGQKVEFLVSFYNNEISEKSEIFDDQFSVERPDGSNFTLKIRSTKLEDSAMYFCASRQDRMNTEAFFGQGTRLTVV.

The rearrangement links TRBV5-1 to TRBJ1-5; TRBD1 agrees at 7 bases. This CDR3 has 14 amino acids. Germline CDR1 and CDR2: SGHRS and YFSETQ. The V gene end was trimmed by 4 bases and the J gene end by 1 base; junction bases not matched to a gene: 2. CDR3 protein: CASSLTGSNQPQHF. The CDR3 region has the DNA TGCGCCAGCAGCCTGACAGGGAGCAATCAGCCCCAGCATTTT.

This clone was observed a handful of times. One end of the junction fails to match germline, which may point to a read error. V gene TRBV27 combines with J gene TRBJ1-2; D uncertain. The CDR3 totals 13 residues. Germline CDR1 is MNHEY and CDR2 is SMNVEV (reference sequence). The CDR3 loop is CASSPAVHYGYPF. CDR3 bases: TGTGCCAGCAGCCCTGCCGTACACTATGGCTACCCCTTC.

The V and J genes are TRBV7-8 and TRBJ1-4; TRBD1 might be the D (5 bases). CDR3 size: 16 residues. With 3 bases removed from V and 6 bases from J, the gap between germline ends came to 17 bases. In germline, CDR1 is SGHVS, CDR2 FQNEAQ. The CDR3 sequence is CASSLQGGRVYEKLFF. For the CDR3, the DNA is TGTGCCAGCAGCTTGCAGGGTGGGAGGGTGTATGAAAAACTGTTTTTT.

The chain links TRBV5-6 to TRBJ1-2; D might be TRBD1 (6 bases). The CDR3 spans 15 residues. V lost 0 bases and J 5 bases, leaving 14 bases between the germline ends. From germline, CDR1 is SGHDT and CDR2 YYEEEE. As DNA, the CDR3 is TGTGCCAGCAGCTTGGAGGGGGTGGAGAGATATGGCTACACCTTC. Translation gives CASSLEGVERYGYTF.

Here the CDR3 DNA reads TGTGCCAGCAGTTCCGGAGGGGCTAACACTGAAGCTTTCTTT. Its protein product is CASSSGGANTEAFF. This chain joins TRBV5-8 and TRBJ1-1; possible D gene TRBD1, 5 bases. CDR1 is SGHTS and CDR2 is YDEGEE in the germline V gene. This CDR3 has 14 amino acids. Trimming removed 5 bases from V and 2 bases from J, with 13 bases in between.

This clone appeared a few times. The chain joins TRBV11-3 to TRBJ2-3; tentatively, D is TRBD2 (6 bases). Trimming cost V 5 bases and J 2 bases, with 14 bases left between them. Germline V gene sequence: CDR1 SGHNT, CDR2 YENEEA. This CDR3 has 15 amino acids. The CDR3 sequence: CASSGGLANTDTQYF. The CDR3, as DNA: TGTGCCAGCAGCGGGGGTCTAGCGAACACAGATACGCAGTATTTT.

This chain connects TRBV6-6 to TRBJ1-5; 7 bases align to TRBD1. This CDR3 spans 15 amino acids. V trimming: 2 bases; J trimming: 2 bases; junction bases outside the gene matches: 3. Germline V CDR1 and CDR2: MNHNY, SVGAGI (reference sequence). The CDR3 sequence: CASSYDRAGNQPQHF. CDR3 coding DNA: TGTGCCAGCAGTTACGACAGGGCAGGCAATCAGCCCCAGCATTTT.

V usage is TRBV5-1 and J usage is TRBJ1-2; tentatively, D is TRBD1 (5 bases). The CDR3 is 13 amino acids. The ends were cut back, 3 bases at V and 8 bases at J, with 14 bases in the middle. CDR1 and CDR2 (germline): SGHRS, YFSETQ. The DNA of the CDR3 is TGCGCCAGCAGCTCTCAGGGTGTTGGGGGCTACACCTTC. It yields the protein CASSSQGVGGYTF.

V and J are TRBV27 and TRBJ2-7; 9 bases line up with TRBD2. The J call may be incorrect, as the DNA end agrees better with TRBJ2-1. Looked up from germline, CDR1 is MNHEY and CDR2 is SMNVEV (reference sequence). This CDR3 contains 12 residues. CDR3 protein: CASSRSGGGQFF. DNA of the CDR3: TGTGCCAGCAGCCGTAGCGGGGGTGGGCAGTTCTTC.

The chain employs TRBV6-6 and TRBJ1-4, with 9 bases that match TRBD1. V shed 6 bases, J shed 7 bases, and the junction held 9 bases outside the gene matches. This CDR3 is built from 15 residues. Germline V gene data show CDR1 as MNHNY and CDR2 as SVGAGI (reference sequence). CDR3 DNA sequence: TGTGCCAGCAGCACTGGGACAGGGAAGGGTGAAAAACTGTTTTTT. This translates into CASSTGTGKGEKLFF.

The chain recombines TRBV27 with TRBJ1-1; TRBD1 matches at 12 bases. CDR3 length: 16 residues. CDR1 MNHEY and CDR2 SMNVEV come from the germline V gene (reference sequence). Trimming cost V 2 bases and J 4 bases; bases outside gene matches: 5. CDR3 sequence reads: CASSLRGQGAGTEAFF. For the CDR3, the DNA is TGTGCCAGCAGTTTACGGGGACAGGGGGCCGGCACTGAAGCTTTCTTT.

V gene TRBV5-1 combines with J gene TRBJ1-1, with D possibly matching TRBD1 (6 bases). The CDR3 spans 15 residues. The ends were cut back, 0 bases at V and 5 bases at J, with 14 bases in the middle. CDR1 is SGHRS, CDR2 YFSETQ, per germline. The CDR3: CASSLEIPGATEAFF. DNA for the CDR3: TGCGCCAGCAGCTTGGAAATCCCAGGGGCGACTGAAGCTTTCTTT.

The chain carries TRBV27 and TRBJ2-1; maybe TRBD1 (5 bases). This CDR3 is built from 15 residues. Deletions cut 6 bases from V and 0 bases from J, with 12 bases between. The V gene's germline CDR1 is MNHEY and CDR2 SMNVEV (reference sequence). CDR3: CASSRGGASYNEQFF. The CDR3 DNA sequence: TGTGCCAGCAGCAGAGGTGGGGCCTCCTACAATGAGCAGTTCTTC.

This chain connects TRBV2 to TRBJ2-7; a possible D gene is TRBD1 (6 bases). The CDR3 consists of 15 residues. V lost 6 bases and J lost 4, with 19 bases in between. Germline V gene data show CDR1 as SNHLY and CDR2 as FYNNEI. CDR3 loop: CASRQGPGQRYEQYF. The CDR3 region has the DNA TGTGCCAGCAGGCAGGGTCCCGGACAGAGATACGAGCAGTACTTC. The entire variable domain, with the rest obtained from reference TRBV2 and TRBJ2-7, is as follows: EPEVTQTPSHQVTQMGQEVILRCVPISNHLYFYWYRQILGQKVEFLVSFYNNEISEKSEIFDDQFSVERPDGSNFTLKIRSTKLEDSAMYFCASRQGPGQRYEQYFGPGTRLTVT.

The chain combines TRBV7-2 with TRBJ1-2; the match to TRBD1 covers 10 bases. The CDR3 runs to 17 residues. J was trimmed by 8 bases and V by 3 bases; bases with no gene match: 15. The V gene's germline CDR1 is SGHTA and CDR2 FQGNSA. The CDR3 DNA is TGTGCCAGCAGCTTTGGGATGGGGGGACAGGGGACGAGGGGCTACACCTTC. This sequence encodes CASSFGMGGQGTRGYTF.

The CDR3 nucleotides read TGTGCCAGCAGTGTGGGTCAGCGAAATCAGCCCCAGCATTTT. It translates to CASSVGQRNQPQHF. The chain uses TRBV6-1 and TRBJ1-5; D call uncertain. The V end was cut by 4 bases, the J end by 4 bases, with 11 bases between. The germline V gene encodes CDR1 MNHNS and CDR2 SASEGT. The CDR3 covers 14 residues.

This clone appeared a few times. V gene TRBV25-1 combines with J gene TRBJ1-4, with 9 bases lining up with TRBD1. This CDR3 has 14 residues. V trimming: 4 bases; J trimming: 10 bases; junction bases outside the gene matches: 7. CDR1 and CDR2 (germline): MGHDK, SYGVNS. The DNA of the CDR3 is TGTGCCAGCAGTGTGGGACAGGGCCGGGGAAAACTGTTTTTT. Translating it yields CASSVGQGRGKLFF.

This clone occurred a few times. CDR3 sequence reads: CASSEAPGQGADEQYF. The DNA of the CDR3 is TGTGCCAGCAGTGAAGCACCGGGACAGGGGGCAGACGAGCAGTACTTC. J is TRBJ2-7 and V is TRBV6-1; 12 positions agree with TRBD1. CDR3 length equals 16 residues. The germline gives CDR1 MNHNS, CDR2 SASEGT. Trimming cost V 0 bases and J 5 bases; bases outside gene matches: 5.

This clone was recorded only once. The chain recombines TRBV16 with TRBJ2-1; the match to TRBD1 covers 7 bases. Germline V gene data show CDR1 as KGHSY and CDR2 as FQNENV. Trimming at V came to 3 bases and at J to 3 bases, leaving 5 bases not matched to a gene. This CDR3 has 15 residues. CDR3 amino acids: CASSQQTGSYNEQFF. The CDR3 DNA sequence: TGTGCCAGCAGCCAGCAGACAGGGAGCTACAATGAGCAGTTCTTC. Looking up the rest from reference TRBV16 and TRBJ2-1 gives the full variable domain: GEEVAQTPKHLVRGEGQKAKLYCAPIKGHSYVFWYQQVLKNEFKFLISFQNENVFDETGMPKERFSAKCLPNSPCSLEIQATKLEDSAVYFCASSQQTGSYNEQFFGPGTRLTVL.

In this sample, this clone turned up once. The chain is built from TRBV6-5 and TRBJ1-2, with a tentative D call TRBD1 (5 bases). V was trimmed by 10 bases and J by 3 bases, leaving 18 bases between them. Germline V gene sequence: CDR1 MNHEY, CDR2 SVGAGI. This CDR3 contains 14 residues. The CDR3 DNA is TGTGCCACTGCAGTAGGGGCTCTTTACTATGGCTACACCTTC. Amino acids: CATAVGALYYGYTF.

The chain links TRBV5-1 to TRBJ1-4, with D perhaps matching TRBD1 (5 bases). Per germline, CDR1 SGHRS and CDR2 YFSETQ. CDR3 length: 15 residues. Trimming cost V 3 bases and J 8 bases, with 17 bases left between them. The CDR3 DNA reads TGCGCCAGCAGCTCCCCAGGGTCCTCCAAGGAAAAACTGTTTTTT. Translated, it gives CASSSPGSSKEKLFF.

The chain couples TRBV7-3 to TRBJ1-1; TRBD1 matches at 8 bases. V lost 6 bases and J lost 1; bases outside the gene matches: 7. The V gene's germline CDR1 is SGHTA and CDR2 FQGTGA. This CDR3 comprises 15 residues. The CDR3 sequence: CASRSSGTGNTEAFF. In DNA, the CDR3 is TGTGCCAGCAGATCCTCGGGGACAGGGAACACTGAAGCTTTCTTT.

Only one count was recorded for this clone. The chain uses TRBV11-3 and TRBJ1-5; no definite D call. There are 18 residues in the CDR3. V lost 5 bases and J 0 bases, leaving 20 bases between the germline ends. Germline CDR1 SGHNT, CDR2 YENEEA. CDR3 DNA sequence: TGTGCCAGCAGCCCCAGCCATTTAGCCCCTGTTAGCAATCAGCCCCAGCATTTT. It yields the protein CASSPSHLAPVSNQPQHF.

The chain combines TRBV4-2 with TRBJ1-3; the match to TRBD1 covers 7 bases. This CDR3 region has 16 residues. V lost 4 bases, J lost 0 bases, and 6 bases stayed unmatched. Germline V CDR1 and CDR2: LGHNA, YNFKEQ. DNA for the CDR3: TGTGCCAGCAGCCCGGGACAGAAGAGCTCTGGAAACACCATATATTTT. Its protein is CASSPGQKSSGNTIYF.

The chain carries TRBV5-5 and TRBJ1-4; TRBD1 agrees at 7 bases. This CDR3 has 15 amino acids. Germline trimming cut 2 bases from V and 4 bases from J; bases unmatched to any gene: 5. Per germline, CDR1 SGHKS and CDR2 YYEKEE (reference sequence). CDR3 region: CASSLGGQINEKLFF. The CDR3 DNA reads as TGTGCCAGCAGCTTAGGGGGACAGATTAATGAAAAACTGTTTTTT.

V usage is TRBV27 and J usage is TRBJ2-1; 13 nucleotides agree with TRBD2. V lost 5 bases, J lost 7 bases, and 14 bases stayed unmatched. This CDR3 region has 18 residues. CDR1 MNHEY and CDR2 SMNVEV come from the germline V gene (reference sequence). CDR3: CASSHPLGGLAGVNEQFF. CDR3 coding DNA: TGTGCCAGCAGTCACCCCTTGGGTGGACTAGCGGGGGTGAATGAGCAGTTCTTC.

This chain joins TRBV7-8 and TRBJ2-7, with 12 bases aligning to TRBD2. CDR1 and CDR2 (germline): SGHVS, FQNEAQ. The CDR3 has 18 residues. V dropped 4 bases and J dropped 3; count of bases not matched to a gene: 13. The CDR3 coding sequence is TGTGCCAGCAGCTCACAAATTTCTAGCGGGGGGGGTGTCTACGAGCAGTACTTC. It is translated as CASSSQISSGGGVYEQYF.